This is a list of T cell receptor beta chains from one sample in a study of T cell responses to AZD1222 COVID-19 vaccine. Generated by immunoSEQ multiplex PCR, the TCRdb table keeps only in-frame clones and is missing some. The sample contains some 150,000 clones, about nine tenths of which appear only once. Material: peripheral blood, obtained on day 0 of AZD1222 vaccination. The source of these receptors is an adult in good health. Both conserved end residues are part of each CDR3. A D gene is named only where the DNA matches it firmly. Expanded clones are given a class, and other clones once, few, many or no size at all.

clone_size,j_call,v_call,d_call,cdr3_aa,cdr3_nt
NA,TRBJ1-2,TRBV1,NA,CTSSQDLIRGTEHGYTF,TGCACCAGCAGCCAAGATTTAATAAGGGGCACTGAACATGGCTACACCTTC
few,TRBJ2-3,TRBV9,TRBD2,CASSVSGRTDTQYF,TGTGCCAGCAGCGTTAGCGGGCGCACAGATACGCAGTATTTT
NA,TRBJ2-1,TRBV3-1/TRBV3-2,TRBD2,CASSQVASGRGEQFF,TGTGCCAGCAGCCAAGTGGCTAGCGGGAGAGGTGAGCAGTTCTTC
NA,TRBJ2-7,TRBV19,TRBD1,CASRGTDAYEQYF,TGTGCCAGTAGGGGGACAGATGCCTACGAGCAGTACTTC
once,TRBJ2-1,TRBV6-5,TRBD2,CASSYTIAGRSSEQFF,TGTGCCAGCAGTTACACAATAGCGGGTAGGAGCAGTGAGCAGTTCTTC
few,TRBJ1-6,TRBV11-2,TRBD1,CASSLVEGARSPLHF,TGTGCCAGCAGCTTAGTTGAGGGGGCGAGATCACCCCTCCACTTT
NA,TRBJ1-2,TRBV10-3,NA,CAISVQQGRVVGGYTF,TGTGCCATCAGTGTGCAACAGGGTAGAGTCGTAGGGGGCTACACCTTC
NA,TRBJ1-1,TRBV5-5,NA,CASSMGQVAEAFF,TGTGCCAGCAGTATGGGGCAGGTCGCTGAAGCTTTCTTT
NA,TRBJ2-7,TRBV19,NA,CASSIVGGREDEQYF,TGTGCCAGTAGTATAGTCGGGGGGCGAGAAGACGAGCAGTACTTC
NA,TRBJ2-5,TRBV9,TRBD2,CASSPEGLAEETQYF,TGTGCCAGCAGCCCGGAGGGACTAGCGGAAGAGACCCAGTACTTC
NA,TRBJ1-2,TRBV11-2,TRBD1,CASSLGQGYGYTF,TGTGCCAGCAGCTTAGGACAGGGGTATGGCTACACCTTC
NA,TRBJ2-3,TRBV5-1,TRBD1,CASSTRGTGTDTQYF,TGCGCCAGCAGCACGCGAGGGACAGGGACAGATACGCAGTATTTT
NA,TRBJ2-7,TRBV25-1,TRBD1,CASSTGDYYEQYF,TGTGCCAGCAGTACAGGGGATTACTACGAGCAGTACTTC
NA,TRBJ2-5,TRBV10-3,NA,CAISGGLARETQYF,TGTGCCATCAGTGGGGGGCTAGCGAGGGAGACCCAGTACTTC
NA,TRBJ2-1,TRBV2,TRBD2,CASSVLAGGPEEQFF,TGTGCCAGCAGTGTCCTAGCGGGGGGGCCGGAGGAGCAGTTCTTC
NA,TRBJ2-2,TRBV18,NA,CASPTGSANTGELFF,TGTGCCAGCCCGACTGGGAGTGCGAACACCGGGGAGCTGTTTTTT
NA,TRBJ2-1,TRBV5-5,TRBD2,CASSRFYGTLAGGLHEQFF,TGTGCCAGCAGCCGTTTTTATGGGACACTAGCGGGAGGGCTGCATGAGCAGTTCTTC
NA,TRBJ2-7,TRBV18,TRBD1,CASSRGPGQGHAYEQYF,TGTGCCAGCTCCCGGGGTCCGGGACAGGGTCACGCCTACGAGCAGTACTTC
NA,TRBJ2-2,TRBV6-5,NA,CASTRDVLGELFF,TGTGCCAGCACCAGGGACGTCCTAGGAGAGCTGTTTTTT
NA,TRBJ1-1,TRBV10-2,NA,CASSEQQDGLGAFF,TGCGCCAGCAGTGAGCAGCAGGACGGGCTTGGAGCTTTCTTT
NA,TRBJ1-2,TRBV6-5,NA,CASTELQTGYTF,TGTGCCAGCACCGAACTACAGACTGGCTACACCTTC
few,TRBJ1-1,TRBV3-1/TRBV3-2,NA,CASSQASRGSETEAFF,TGTGCCAGCAGCCAGGCGAGTCGGGGGAGCGAAACTGAAGCTTTCTTT
NA,TRBJ2-2,TRBV30,NA,CAWRGRSTGELFF,TGTGCCTGGAGAGGGCGGAGCACCGGGGAGCTGTTTTTT
NA,TRBJ2-3,TRBV19,NA,CASNALGLASIPDTQYF,TGTGCCAGTAACGCATTGGGGCTAGCGAGTATCCCAGATACGCAGTATTTT
NA,TRBJ2-6,TRBV7-2,NA,CASSLTPSSGANVLTF,TGTGCCAGCAGCTTAACCCCGAGCTCTGGGGCCAACGTCCTGACTTTC